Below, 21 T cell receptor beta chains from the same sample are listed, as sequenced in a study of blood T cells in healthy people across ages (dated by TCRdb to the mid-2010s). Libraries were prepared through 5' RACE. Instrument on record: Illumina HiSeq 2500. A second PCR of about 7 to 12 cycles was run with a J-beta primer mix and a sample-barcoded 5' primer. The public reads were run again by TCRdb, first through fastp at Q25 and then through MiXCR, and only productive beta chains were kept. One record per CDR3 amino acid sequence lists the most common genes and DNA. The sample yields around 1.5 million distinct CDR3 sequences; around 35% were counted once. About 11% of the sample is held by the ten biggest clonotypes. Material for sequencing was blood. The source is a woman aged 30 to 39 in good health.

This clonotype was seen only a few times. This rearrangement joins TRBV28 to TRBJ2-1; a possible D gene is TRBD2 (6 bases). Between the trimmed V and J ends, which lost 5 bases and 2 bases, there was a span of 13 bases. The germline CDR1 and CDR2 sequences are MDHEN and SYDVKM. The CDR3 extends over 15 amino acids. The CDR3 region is CASSPPGETYNEQFF. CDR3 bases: TGTGCCAGCAGTCCGCCGGGGGAGACCTACAATGAGCAGTTCTTC.

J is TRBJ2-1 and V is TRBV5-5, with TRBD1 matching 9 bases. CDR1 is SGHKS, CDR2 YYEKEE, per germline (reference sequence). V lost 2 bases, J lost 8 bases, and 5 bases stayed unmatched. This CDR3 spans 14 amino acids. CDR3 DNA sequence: TGTGCCAGCAGCTTCGGACAGGGGAGGGATGAGCAGTTCTTC. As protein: CASSFGQGRDEQFF.

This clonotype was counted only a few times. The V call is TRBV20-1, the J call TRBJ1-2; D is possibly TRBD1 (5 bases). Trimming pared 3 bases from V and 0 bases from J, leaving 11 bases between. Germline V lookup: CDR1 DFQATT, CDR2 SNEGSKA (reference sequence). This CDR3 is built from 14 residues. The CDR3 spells CSASSGLANYGYTF. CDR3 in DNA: TGCAGTGCTAGCTCAGGGCTTGCTAACTATGGCTACACCTTC.

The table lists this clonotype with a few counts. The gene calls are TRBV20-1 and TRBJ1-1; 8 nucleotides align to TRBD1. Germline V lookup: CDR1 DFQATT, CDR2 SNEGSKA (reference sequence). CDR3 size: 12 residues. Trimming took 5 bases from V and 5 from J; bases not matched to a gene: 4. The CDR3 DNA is TGCAGTGCTGGGGACAGGAGGACTGAAGCTTTCTTT. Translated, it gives CSAGDRRTEAFF.

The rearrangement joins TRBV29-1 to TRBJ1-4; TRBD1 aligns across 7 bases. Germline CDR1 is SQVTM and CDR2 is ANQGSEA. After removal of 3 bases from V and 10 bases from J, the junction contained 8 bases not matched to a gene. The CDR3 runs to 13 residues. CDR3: CSVETGFGGKLFF. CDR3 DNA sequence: TGCAGCGTTGAGACAGGGTTTGGGGGAAAACTGTTTTTT.

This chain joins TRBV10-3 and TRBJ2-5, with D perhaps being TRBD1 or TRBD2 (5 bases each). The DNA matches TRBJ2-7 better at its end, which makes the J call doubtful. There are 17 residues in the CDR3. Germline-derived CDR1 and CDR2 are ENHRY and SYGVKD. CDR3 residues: CAISDLGVLQGDYEQYF. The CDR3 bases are TGTGCCATCAGTGACCTAGGGGTATTGCAGGGAGACTACGAGCAGTACTTC.

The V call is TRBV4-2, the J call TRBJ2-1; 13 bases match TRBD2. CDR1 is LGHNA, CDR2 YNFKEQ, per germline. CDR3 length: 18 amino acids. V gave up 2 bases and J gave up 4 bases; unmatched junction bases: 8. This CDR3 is CASSQTSGGATIYNEQFF. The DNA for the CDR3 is TGTGCCAGCAGCCAAACTAGCGGGGGGGCCACTATATACAATGAGCAGTTCTTC.

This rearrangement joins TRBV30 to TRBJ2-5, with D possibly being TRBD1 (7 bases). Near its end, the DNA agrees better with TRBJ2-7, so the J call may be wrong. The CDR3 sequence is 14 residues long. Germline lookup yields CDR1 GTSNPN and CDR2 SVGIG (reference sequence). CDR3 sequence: CAWSLMQGGYEQYF. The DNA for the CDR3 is TGTGCCTGGAGCCTAATGCAGGGGGGCTACGAGCAGTACTTC.

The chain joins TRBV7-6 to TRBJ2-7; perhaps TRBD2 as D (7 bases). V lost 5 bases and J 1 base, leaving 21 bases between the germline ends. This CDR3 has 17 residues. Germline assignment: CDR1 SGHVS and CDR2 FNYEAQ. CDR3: CASSALRGGMHSYEQYF. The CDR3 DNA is TGTGCCAGCAGCGCATTAAGGGGGGGTATGCATTCCTACGAGCAGTACTTC.

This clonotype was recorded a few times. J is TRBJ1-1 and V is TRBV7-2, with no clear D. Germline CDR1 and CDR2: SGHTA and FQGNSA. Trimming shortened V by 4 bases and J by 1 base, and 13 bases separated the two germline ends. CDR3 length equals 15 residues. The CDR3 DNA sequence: TGTGCCAGCAGCTCCCGGATGACATCGAACACTGAAGCTTTCTTT. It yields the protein CASSSRMTSNTEAFF.

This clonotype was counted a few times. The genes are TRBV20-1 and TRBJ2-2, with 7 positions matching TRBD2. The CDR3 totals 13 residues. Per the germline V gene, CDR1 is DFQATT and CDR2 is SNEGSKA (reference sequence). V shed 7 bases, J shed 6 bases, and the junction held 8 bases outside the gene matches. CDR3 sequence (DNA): TGCAGTGGCCAGCGCGGGGGTTCCGGGGAGCTGTTTTTT. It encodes CSGQRGGSGELFF.

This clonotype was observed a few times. The chain's CDR3 is CASSPPGTSGSEQYF. DNA for the CDR3: TGTGCCAGCAGTCCACCCGGGACTAGCGGGAGCGAGCAGTACTTC. This chain links TRBV6-2 or TRBV6-3 with TRBJ2-7, with 14 bases matching TRBD2. The junction had 6 bases not matched to a gene; V was cut back by 5 bases and J by 6 bases. Germline-derived CDR1 and CDR2 are MNHEY and SVGEGT. The CDR3 spans 15 residues.

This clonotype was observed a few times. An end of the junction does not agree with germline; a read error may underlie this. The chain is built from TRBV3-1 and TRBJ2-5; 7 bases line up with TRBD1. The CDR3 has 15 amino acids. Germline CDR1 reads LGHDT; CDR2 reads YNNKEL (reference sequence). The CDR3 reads CVSSQDLAGGETQYF. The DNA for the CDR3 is TGTGTCAGCAGCCAAGATCTGGCAGGGGGAGAGACCCAGTACTTC.

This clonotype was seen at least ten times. The CDR3 sequence: CASSYWRAAYNEQFF. The CDR3 coding sequence is TGTGCCAGCAGTTATTGGCGGGCGGCCTACAATGAGCAGTTCTTC. The V and J genes are TRBV6-2 or TRBV6-3 and TRBJ2-1, with D maybe TRBD2 (5 bases). The germline V gene has CDR1 MNHEY and CDR2 SVGEGT. The CDR3 length is 15 residues. The ends were cut back, 3 bases at V and 2 bases at J, with 11 bases in the middle.

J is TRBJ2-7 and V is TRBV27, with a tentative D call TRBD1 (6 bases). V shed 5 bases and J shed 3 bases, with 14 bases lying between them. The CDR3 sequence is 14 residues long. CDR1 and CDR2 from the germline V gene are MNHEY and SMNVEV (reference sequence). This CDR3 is CASSPGTTYYEQYF. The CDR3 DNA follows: TGTGCCAGCAGTCCTGGGACAACGTACTACGAGCAGTACTTC.

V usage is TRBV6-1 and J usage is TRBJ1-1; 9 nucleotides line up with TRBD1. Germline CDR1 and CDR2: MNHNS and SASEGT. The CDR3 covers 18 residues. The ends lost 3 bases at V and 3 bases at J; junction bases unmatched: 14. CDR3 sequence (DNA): TGTGCCAGCAGTGACCGGGGACAGGGCCGAGGAAGGGACACTGAAGCTTTCTTT. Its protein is CASSDRGQGRGRDTEAFF.

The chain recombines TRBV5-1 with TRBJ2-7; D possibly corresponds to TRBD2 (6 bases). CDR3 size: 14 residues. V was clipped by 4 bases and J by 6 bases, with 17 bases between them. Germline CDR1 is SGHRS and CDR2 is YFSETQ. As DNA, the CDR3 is TGCGCCAGCAGCACGGGGGATTTTTCGTCCGAGCAGTACTTC. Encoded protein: CASSTGDFSSEQYF.

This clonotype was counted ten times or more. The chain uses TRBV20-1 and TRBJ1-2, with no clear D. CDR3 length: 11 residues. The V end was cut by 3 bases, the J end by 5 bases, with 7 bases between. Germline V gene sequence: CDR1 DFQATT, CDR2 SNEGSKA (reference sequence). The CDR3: CSARDGYGYTF. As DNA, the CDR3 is TGCAGTGCTAGGGACGGATATGGCTACACCTTC.

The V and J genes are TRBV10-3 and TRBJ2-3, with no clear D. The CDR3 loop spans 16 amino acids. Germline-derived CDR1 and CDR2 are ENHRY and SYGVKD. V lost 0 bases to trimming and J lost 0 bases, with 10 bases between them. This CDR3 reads CAISESRSTSTDTQYF. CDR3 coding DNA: TGTGCCATCAGTGAGTCTCGGTCCACTAGCACAGATACGCAGTATTTT.

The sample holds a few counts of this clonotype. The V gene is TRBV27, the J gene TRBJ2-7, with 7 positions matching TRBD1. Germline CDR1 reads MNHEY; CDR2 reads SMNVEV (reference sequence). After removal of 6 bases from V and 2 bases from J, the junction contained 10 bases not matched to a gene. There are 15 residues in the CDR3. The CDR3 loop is CASSTRQGVPYEQYF. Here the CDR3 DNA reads TGTGCCAGCAGCACCCGACAGGGAGTTCCCTACGAGCAGTACTTC.

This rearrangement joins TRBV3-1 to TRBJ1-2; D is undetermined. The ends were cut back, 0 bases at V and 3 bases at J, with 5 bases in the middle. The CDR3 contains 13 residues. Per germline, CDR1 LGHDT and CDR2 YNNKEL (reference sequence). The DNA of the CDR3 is TGTGCCAGCAGCCAAGACCCCGACTATGGCTACACCTTC. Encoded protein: CASSQDPDYGYTF.